This T cell receptor beta chain is drawn from a study of PD-1 blockade in classical Hodgkin lymphoma. Points on this clone: Its antigen remains unidentified.

General study findings and limits: Healthy donors were reported to have higher baseline TCR diversity than newly diagnosed patients.

The protocol was immunoSEQ multiplex PCR, while the TCRdb copy is restricted to in-frame clones and leaves out a portion. The data show tens of thousands of clones, approximately 70% seen once. In every patient, relapse followed autologous stem cell transplantation, while exposure to brentuximab vedotin differed. Germline-derived CDR1 and CDR2 are MDHEN and SYDVKM. The V gene end was trimmed by 1 base and the J gene end by 2 bases; junction bases not matched to a gene: 12. This CDR3 has 20 residues. The chain combines TRBV28 with TRBJ2-3; 13 bases align to TRBD2. This receptor was obtained from a human donor with classical Hodgkin lymphoma. Source: peripheral blood mononuclear cells (PBMCs), taken before the second cycle of nivolumab. The CDR3 region has the DNA TGTGCCAGCAGTTTATTGATGGGACTAGCGGGGTCGGGTTTCACAGATACGCAGTATTTT. It codes for CASSLLMGLAGSGFTDTQYF.